These 20 T cell receptor beta chains share one sample of origin, sequenced in a study of cytomegalovirus exposure and HLA in healthy donors. TCRdb keeps only in-frame clones here, not all; method: immunoSEQ multiplex PCR. The sample holds 130,000 or so clones, about 90% seen once. The sequenced sample consisted of PBMCs. Receptors originate from a man aged 30 to 39 in good health and CMV-seronegative.

The genes are TRBV6-5 and TRBJ1-6; D not resolved. Germline CDR1 MNHEY, CDR2 SVGAGI. The CDR3 totals 15 residues. Deletions cut 4 bases from V and 6 bases from J, with 13 bases between. The CDR3, as DNA: TGTGCCAGCAGTTCCACAGAACCGACTAATTCACCCCTCCACTTT. It translates to CASSSTEPTNSPLHF.

CDR3 sequence (DNA): TGTGCCAGTAGTATAGGGTACAGAGACAATGAGCAGTTCTTC. The encoded protein is CASSIGYRDNEQFF. The chain uses TRBV19 and TRBJ2-1; D gene ambiguous. This CDR3 comprises 14 residues. V was pared by 1 base and J by 5 bases, with 9 bases between. CDR1 and CDR2 from the germline V gene are LNHDA and SQIVND (reference sequence).

The chain employs TRBV5-6 and TRBJ1-2, with 12 bases lining up with TRBD1. Germline assignment: CDR1 SGHDT and CDR2 YYEEEE. CDR3 length: 19 residues. Trimming took 2 bases from V and 8 from J; bases not matched to a gene: 19. The CDR3 sequence is CASSFENQWSGQGASGYTF. The CDR3 coding sequence is TGTGCCAGCAGCTTTGAAAATCAGTGGTCGGGACAGGGGGCCTCAGGCTACACCTTC.

V and J are TRBV6-5 and TRBJ1-2; D not certain. Trimming took off 2 bases at V and 4 bases at J, with 8 bases between the two ends. CDR1 MNHEY and CDR2 SVGAGI come from the germline V gene. There are 13 residues in the CDR3. In nucleotides, the CDR3 is TGTGCCAGCAGTTACCCGAACAGCTATGGCTACACCTTC. Amino acid sequence: CASSYPNSYGYTF.

This clone showed up just once. J is TRBJ2-1 and V is TRBV7-6; 9 bases map to TRBD1. CDR3 length: 15 amino acids. V was clipped by 3 bases and J by 8 bases; unmatched bases: 8. CDR1 and CDR2 from the germline V gene are SGHVS and FNYEAQ. CDR3 coding DNA: TGTGCCAGCAGCTTGGGACAGGGCGAGGGCCATGAGCAGTTCTTC. It encodes CASSLGQGEGHEQFF. The full variable domain, completed using reference TRBV7-6 and TRBJ2-1, is GAGVSQSPRYKVTKRGQDVALRCDPISGHVSLYWYRQALGQGPEFLTYFNYEAQQDKSGLPNDRFSAERPEGSISTLTIQRTEQRDSAMYRCASSLGQGEGHEQFFGPGTRLTVL.

Only a few counts were recorded for this clone. The J gene is TRBJ1-6, the V gene TRBV4-3; D gene ambiguous. Germline V CDR1 and CDR2: LGHNA, YSLEER. Trimming removed 1 base from V and 10 bases from J, with 8 bases in between. The CDR3 runs 13 residues. CDR3 sequence (DNA): TGCGCCAGCAGCCAAGTTTCTTTGTCACCCCTCCACTTT. It encodes CASSQVSLSPLHF.

V and J are TRBV10-3 and TRBJ1-6; D remains ambiguous. The CDR3 extends over 14 amino acids. The V gene lost 7 bases and the J gene lost 6 bases, with 13 bases spanning the gap. Germline V lookup: CDR1 ENHRY, CDR2 SYGVKD. Here the CDR3 reads CAIKGSEANSPLHF. As DNA, the CDR3 is TGTGCCATCAAAGGCTCGGAGGCTAATTCACCCCTCCACTTT.

This clone appeared a single time. The chain has TRBV7-2 and TRBJ2-5; possible D gene TRBD2, 7 bases. V was shortened by 1 base and J by 5 bases, with 14 bases between the two germline ends. The germline gives CDR1 SGHTA, CDR2 FQGNSA. The length of the CDR3 is 15 residues. The CDR3 nucleotides read TGTGCCAGCAGCTTAGGGGGGGGCAGGGGCGAGACCCAGTACTTC. It codes for CASSLGGGRGETQYF.

V usage is TRBV28 and J usage is TRBJ1-5; tentatively, D is TRBD1 (6 bases). The germline CDR1 and CDR2 sequences are MDHEN and SYDVKM. Trimming took 2 bases from V and 0 from J, leaving 11 bases between them. The CDR3 spans 16 residues. In nucleotides, the CDR3 is TGTGCCAGCAGTTTAGCATGGGACATTAGCAATCAGCCCCAGCATTTT. Protein product: CASSLAWDISNQPQHF. Filled out from reference TRBV28 and TRBJ1-5, the complete variable domain reads DVKVTQSSRYLVKRTGEKVFLECVQDMDHENMFWYRQDPGLGLRLIYFSYDVKMKEKGDIPEGYSVSREKKERFSLILESASTNQTSMYLCASSLAWDISNQPQHFGDGTRLSIL.

This clone has a single count. The chain couples TRBV12-5 to TRBJ2-7, with D perhaps TRBD1 (5 bases). The V and J ends lost 4 bases and 1 base respectively, with 8 bases between them. This CDR3 spans 13 amino acids. Germline-derived CDR1 and CDR2 are LGHNT and FRNRAP. The CDR3 DNA follows: TGTGCTAGTGGTTGGGGCGATTCCTACGAGCAGTACTTC. It codes for CASGWGDSYEQYF.

This clone was counted a single time. This sequence joins TRBV11-3 and TRBJ2-1, with 8 bases that match TRBD2. Losses at the gene ends were 1 base for V and 0 bases for J; bases not matched to a gene: 5. The germline V gene encodes CDR1 SGHNT and CDR2 YENEEA. CDR3 size: 17 residues. Here the CDR3 reads CASSLAGGGSSYNEQFF. DNA of the CDR3: TGTGCCAGCAGCTTAGCGGGCGGGGGGAGCTCCTACAATGAGCAGTTCTTC.

This clone was picked up one time. This chain joins TRBV7-6 and TRBJ1-4; a weak D match, TRBD1 (5 bases). Germline V gene data show CDR1 as SGHVS and CDR2 as FNYEAQ. The CDR3 sequence is 13 residues long. V was clipped by 1 base and J by 10 bases, with 10 bases between them. CDR3 residues: CASSLETGGKLFF. As DNA, the CDR3 is TGTGCCAGCAGCTTAGAAACAGGTGGAAAACTGTTTTTT. Looking up the rest from reference TRBV7-6 and TRBJ1-4 gives the full variable domain: GAGVSQSPRYKVTKRGQDVALRCDPISGHVSLYWYRQALGQGPEFLTYFNYEAQQDKSGLPNDRFSAERPEGSISTLTIQRTEQRDSAMYRCASSLETGGKLFFGSGTQLSVL.

The CDR3 region has the DNA TGTGCCAGCAGCATACAGGGGTTCGGGGAGCTGTTTTTT. It is translated as CASSIQGFGELFF. The chain has TRBV7-3 and TRBJ2-2; 7 bases are a match to TRBD1. Per the germline V gene, CDR1 is SGHTA and CDR2 is FQGTGA. The CDR3 has 13 amino acids. The V and J ends lost 5 bases and 7 bases, in that order; junction bases with no gene match: 4.

The V and J genes are TRBV5-4 and TRBJ2-5; tentative D call: TRBD1 (5 bases). V was pared by 5 bases and J by 4 bases, with 21 bases between. CDR3 length: 16 amino acids. The germline gives CDR1 SGHNT, CDR2 YYREEE (reference sequence). In DNA, the CDR3 is TGTGCCAGCAGTCGTTCTAATACAGGTATCGGAGAGACCCAGTACTTC. It specifies CASSRSNTGIGETQYF.

The V and J genes are TRBV9 and TRBJ1-1; a weak D match, TRBD1 (5 bases). The CDR3 consists of 16 residues. In germline, CDR1 is SGDLS, CDR2 YYNGEE. The V and J ends lost 4 bases and 1 base respectively, with 17 bases between them. The CDR3: CASSPGRGEWNTEAFF. CDR3 DNA sequence: TGTGCCAGCAGCCCCGGGCGGGGGGAATGGAACACTGAAGCTTTCTTT. Complete variable domain (other parts from reference TRBV9 and TRBJ1-1): DSGVTQTPKHLITATGQRVTLRCSPRSGDLSVYWYQQSLDQGLQFLIQYYNGEERAKGNILERFSAQQFPDLHSELNLSSLELGDSALYFCASSPGRGEWNTEAFFGQGTRLTVV.

This clone was seen a single time. The CDR3 protein is CASSLGQNTEAFF. Written as DNA, the CDR3 is TGTGCCAGCAGCTTAGGGCAGAACACTGAAGCTTTCTTT. The V gene is TRBV11-2, the J gene TRBJ1-1; no firm D call. Germline-derived CDR1 and CDR2 are SGHAT and FQNNGV. The CDR3 has 13 residues. The V end was cut by 1 base, the J end by 1 base, with 4 bases between.

This clone has only a few counts. The chain uses TRBV7-8 and TRBJ1-1, with unresolved D. V lost 2 bases and J lost 3, with 7 bases in between. CDR3 size: 13 residues. The germline V gene encodes CDR1 SGHVS and CDR2 FQNEAQ. The CDR3 DNA is TGTGCCAGCAGCTTACAGGTATACACTGAAGCTTTCTTT. Translated, it gives CASSLQVYTEAFF.

The chain joins TRBV29-1 to TRBJ2-3; 11 bases agree with TRBD2. Germline values: CDR1 SQVTM, CDR2 ANQGSEA. The CDR3 has 14 amino acids. The J segment lost 1 base and the V segment lost 6 bases, leaving 3 bases of the junction unmatched. CDR3 sequence reads: CSVLTSGGTDTQYF. The CDR3 DNA follows: TGCAGCGTCTTGACTAGCGGGGGCACAGATACGCAGTATTTT.

This chain uses TRBV5-6 with TRBJ2-3; D unclear. The CDR3 covers 15 residues. Germline V gives CDR1 SGHDT, CDR2 YYEEEE. Trimming stripped 1 base from V and 0 bases from J, with 9 bases between. The CDR3 sequence: CASSLSVSSTDTQYF. CDR3 nucleotide sequence: TGTGCCAGCAGCTTGTCAGTGTCTAGCACAGATACGCAGTATTTT.

The chain links TRBV27 to TRBJ1-2; 8 positions match TRBD1. V trimming: 3 bases; J trimming: 2 bases; junction bases outside the gene matches: 11. Germline loops: CDR1 MNHEY, CDR2 SMNVEV (reference sequence). This CDR3 has 17 amino acids. The CDR3 loop is CASSFGGRGLRNYGYTF. As DNA, the CDR3 is TGTGCCAGCAGTTTTGGTGGCAGGGGGCTGCGAAACTATGGCTACACCTTC.